The 32 T cell receptor beta chains below come from one sample, sequenced in a study of shared T cell receptors in the human thymus. The data were produced by immunoSEQ multiplex PCR, yet TCRdb's version contains in-frame clones alone and is incomplete. The sample records some 700,000 clones, approximately 83% being singletons. In addition, the sample was reused for a study of human thymus T cells.

Specimen: thymocytes. The receptors come from a girl in the first two years of life with a congenital heart defect.

The chain combines TRBV5-1 with TRBJ2-7; 7 bases map to TRBD1. Germline CDR1 SGHRS, CDR2 YFSETQ. V gave up 7 bases and J gave up 2 bases; unmatched junction bases: 9. The CDR3 has 14 amino acids. The CDR3, as DNA: TGCGCCAGCGCCGGGGCAGGGGGTACCTACGAGCAGTACTTC. Residues: CASAGAGGTYEQYF.

This clone showed up just a few times. This chain connects TRBV5-1 to TRBJ1-2; 8 nucleotides align to TRBD1. Trimming removed 3 bases from V and 6 bases from J; junction bases left unmatched: 10. From germline, CDR1 is SGHRS and CDR2 YFSETQ. CDR3 length: 15 residues. The CDR3 here is CASSSVSDREDGYTF. The CDR3 DNA reads TGCGCCAGCAGCTCCGTTTCGGACAGGGAGGATGGCTACACCTTC.

The CDR3 coding sequence is TGTGCCAGTAGCCAAGGGGGCGCGACCCCCTACGAGCAGTACTTC. This gives the protein CASSQGGATPYEQYF. The rearrangement joins TRBV19 to TRBJ2-7, with 7 nucleotides matching TRBD1. The CDR3 has 15 amino acids. From germline, CDR1 is LNHDA and CDR2 SQIVND (reference sequence). J was trimmed by 2 bases and V by 6 bases; bases with no gene match: 10.

The chain combines TRBV27 with TRBJ1-1, with a possible D match to TRBD1 (6 bases). The ends were cut back, 2 bases at V and 5 bases at J, with 18 bases in the middle. The CDR3 has 16 residues. Germline-derived CDR1 and CDR2 are MNHEY and SMNVEV (reference sequence). The CDR3 loop reads CASSLRSGTRETEAFF. CDR3 DNA sequence: TGTGCCAGCAGTTTAAGAAGCGGGACAAGGGAAACTGAAGCTTTCTTT.

The chain is built from TRBV7-4 and TRBJ1-2, with 10 nucleotides matching TRBD1. V was clipped by 5 bases and J by 4 bases; unmatched bases: 10. This CDR3 contains 16 residues. From germline, CDR1 is SGHVT and CDR2 SQSDAQ. CDR3 amino acids: CASSRPGQGLSYGYTF. The CDR3 DNA follows: TGTGCCAGCAGCCGACCGGGACAGGGGTTATCCTATGGCTACACCTTC.

This chain joins TRBV11-2 and TRBJ1-6; 7 positions match TRBD1. The CDR3 extends over 18 amino acids. V lost 5 bases and J lost 0; bases outside the gene matches: 10. Germline V gene data show CDR1 as SGHAT and CDR2 as FQNNGV. The CDR3 protein is CASSHPTGDSSYNSPLHF. The DNA of the CDR3 is TGTGCCAGCAGCCATCCCACAGGGGATAGCTCCTATAATTCACCCCTCCACTTT.

A single count supports this clone. The rearrangement joins TRBV7-2 to TRBJ1-2; D is unresolved. Trimming stripped 5 bases from V and 0 bases from J, with 13 bases between. Per germline, CDR1 SGHTA and CDR2 FQGNSA. The CDR3 is 15 residues long. The CDR3 sequence: CASSPMIRANYGYTF. DNA of the CDR3: TGTGCCAGCAGCCCAATGATAAGAGCTAACTATGGCTACACCTTC.

The rearrangement joins TRBV7-9 to TRBJ2-7; 8 bases are a match to TRBD1. The CDR3 has 16 residues. Germline CDR1 SEHNR, CDR2 FQNEAQ (reference sequence). V shed 1 base and J 3 bases; nucleotides not matched to a gene: 8. The CDR3 sequence: CASSLGTGPFVYEQYF. In nucleotides, the CDR3 is TGTGCCAGCAGCTTAGGGACAGGGCCCTTCGTCTACGAGCAGTACTTC.

This sequence joins TRBV25-1 and TRBJ1-6; 7 bases are shared with TRBD1. Germline CDR1 reads MGHDK; CDR2 reads SYGVNS. V dropped 7 bases and J dropped 7; count of bases not matched to a gene: 7. This CDR3 has 14 amino acids. The CDR3 protein is CASKLTGRNSPLHF. CDR3 sequence (DNA): TGTGCCAGCAAACTGACAGGGAGGAATTCACCCCTCCACTTT. The full variable domain, with the rest looked up from reference TRBV25-1 and TRBJ1-6, is EADIYQTPRYLVIGTGKKITLECSQTMGHDKMYWYQQDPGMELHLIHYSYGVNSTEKGDLSSESTVSRIRTEHFPLTLESARPSHTSQYLCASKLTGRNSPLHFGNGTRLTVT.

This clone was detected once. V usage is TRBV5-1 and J usage is TRBJ1-2, with 9 bases identical to TRBD1. V was clipped by 5 bases and J by 7 bases; unmatched bases: 15. The germline gives CDR1 SGHRS, CDR2 YFSETQ. The CDR3 has 16 amino acids. For the CDR3, the DNA is TGCGCCAGCAGACTCGACAACCCGGGACAGGGCTGTGGCTACACCTTC. Its protein is CASRLDNPGQGCGYTF.

This chain joins TRBV7-6 and TRBJ1-1, with D possibly TRBD1 on 5 matching bases. CDR1 is SGHVS, CDR2 FNYEAQ, per germline. This CDR3 spans 14 amino acids. Trimming took off 3 bases at V and 11 bases at J, with 19 bases between the two ends. CDR3 DNA sequence: TGTGCCAGCAGCTTCACGACAGATCGACCGGAGGCTTTCTTT. Amino acids: CASSFTTDRPEAFF.

The table lists this clone with a count of one. The rearrangement uses TRBV29-1 and TRBJ1-2; a possible D gene is TRBD1 (6 bases). The germline V and J ends were trimmed by 6 bases and 4 bases, with 18 bases remaining between them. This CDR3 has 14 amino acids. The germline V gene encodes CDR1 SQVTM and CDR2 ANQGSEA. DNA of the CDR3: TGCAGCGTGCCCGAGCCCGGGACAAGCTATGGCTACACCTTC. Translation: CSVPEPGTSYGYTF.

The rearrangement links TRBV28 to TRBJ1-5, with TRBD1 matching 9 bases. CDR3 length equals 17 residues. The V and J ends lost 3 bases and 7 bases, in that order; junction bases with no gene match: 13. Germline V lookup: CDR1 MDHEN, CDR2 SYDVKM. DNA for the CDR3: TGTGCCAGCAGTTTGTGTCGTATCGACAGGGGGAGGCAGCCCCAGCATTTT. Encoded protein: CASSLCRIDRGRQPQHF.

V is TRBV19 and J is TRBJ1-1; a weak D match, TRBD1 (6 bases). CDR3 size: 13 residues. Trimming removed 2 bases from V and 5 bases from J, with 9 bases in between. Per the germline V gene, CDR1 is LNHDA and CDR2 is SQIVND (reference sequence). The CDR3: CASSIYRATEAFF. In nucleotides, the CDR3 is TGTGCCAGTAGTATATACAGGGCGACTGAAGCTTTCTTT.

The chain joins TRBV4-1 to TRBJ1-6; D possibly corresponds to TRBD1 (6 bases). This CDR3 is 17 amino acids long. Germline V gene sequence: CDR1 MGHRA, CDR2 YSYEKL. The ends were cut back, 7 bases at V and 0 bases at J, with 16 bases in the middle. CDR3 nucleotide sequence: TGCGCCAGCACCCACAGGGAACCAAGCTCCTATAATTCACCCCTCCACTTT. Translated: CASTHREPSSYNSPLHF.

This rearrangement joins TRBV27 to TRBJ1-5; no firm D call. The germline V and J ends were trimmed by 3 bases and 3 bases, with 6 bases remaining between them. From germline, CDR1 is MNHEY and CDR2 SMNVEV (reference sequence). This CDR3 contains 13 residues. The CDR3 nucleotides are TGTGCCAGCAGTTTCGGTCTCAATCAGCCCCAGCATTTT. Translating gives CASSFGLNQPQHF.

The table lists this clone with a few counts. V and J are TRBV7-2 and TRBJ1-4, with a weak D call TRBD1 (5 bases). The CDR3 runs 14 residues. V lost 2 bases to trimming and J lost 8 bases, with 12 bases between them. The V gene's germline CDR1 is SGHTA and CDR2 FQGNSA. The CDR3 region is CASSLKRGEEKLFF. The CDR3 DNA reads as TGTGCCAGCAGCTTAAAAAGGGGTGAGGAAAAACTGTTTTTT.

This clone was found a few times. The chain links TRBV7-2 to TRBJ2-5; 11 bases are shared with TRBD2. The germline gives CDR1 SGHTA, CDR2 FQGNSA. CDR3 size: 19 residues. With 4 bases clipped from V and 0 bases from J, the junction kept 13 bases outside the gene matches. DNA for the CDR3: TGTGCCAGCAGCTCGGCCGACACTAGCGGGGGAACGTACCAAGAGACCCAGTACTTC. Its translation is CASSSADTSGGTYQETQYF.

This rearrangement joins TRBV4-1 to TRBJ2-3; tentatively, D is TRBD2 (5 bases). Germline V lookup: CDR1 MGHRA, CDR2 YSYEKL. V gave up 1 base and J gave up 2 bases, with 22 bases separating them. The CDR3 runs 19 residues. CDR3 nucleotides: TGCGCCAGCAGCCAAGTGAGTCCCAGACGGGGATCCACCACAGATACGCAGTATTTT. It encodes CASSQVSPRRGSTTDTQYF.

The chain combines TRBV5-4 with TRBJ1-6, with D maybe TRBD1 (6 bases). There are 18 residues in the CDR3. Germline V gives CDR1 SGHNT, CDR2 YYREEE (reference sequence). The ends were cut back, 2 bases at V and 8 bases at J, with 23 bases in the middle. CDR3 bases: TGTGCCAGCAGCTTTAACATCAGGGGAGAGGGATCTTATTCACCCCTCCACTTT. Translated, it gives CASSFNIRGEGSYSPLHF.

In its sample, this clone was seen once. This chain connects TRBV5-4 to TRBJ2-3, with TRBD1 identical over 7 bases. The CDR3 is 15 amino acids. CDR1 is SGHNT and CDR2 is YYREEE in the germline V gene (reference sequence). V dropped 2 bases and J dropped 2; count of bases not matched to a gene: 5. The CDR3 is CASSLGTGDTDTQYF. The CDR3 nucleotides are TGTGCCAGCAGCTTAGGAACAGGGGACACAGATACGCAGTATTTT.

The V call is TRBV28, the J call TRBJ1-5, with D maybe TRBD1 (6 bases). Trimming stripped 5 bases from V and 4 bases from J, with 9 bases between. CDR3 length equals 13 residues. Looked up from germline, CDR1 is MDHEN and CDR2 is SYDVKM. CDR3 DNA sequence: TGTGCCAGCAGTAACAGGGTGAATCAGCCCCAGCATTTT. This codes for CASSNRVNQPQHF.

The rearrangement links TRBV5-1 to TRBJ2-5, with 8 nucleotides matching TRBD2. This CDR3 region has 18 residues. CDR1 is SGHRS and CDR2 is YFSETQ in the germline V gene. V gave up 0 bases and J gave up 4 bases; unmatched junction bases: 14. CDR3 sequence: CASSLGASQAGVGETQYF. CDR3 coding DNA: TGCGCCAGCAGCTTGGGCGCGAGCCAAGCGGGGGTAGGAGAGACCCAGTACTTC.

This chain joins TRBV7-2 and TRBJ1-1; maybe TRBD1 (6 bases). The V and J ends lost 4 bases and 1 base respectively, with 25 bases between them. The CDR3 consists of 19 residues. Germline CDR1 reads SGHTA; CDR2 reads FQGNSA. The CDR3 bases are TGTGCCAGCAGCTCCCACAATACCTTAAAAAGGGGGTGGAACACTGAAGCTTTCTTT. Translating it yields CASSSHNTLKRGWNTEAFF.

The chain's CDR3 is CASSYLPRTRYF. Written as DNA, the CDR3 is TGTGCCAGCAGTTACCTCCCCCGGACTAGATATTTT. This sequence joins TRBV6-6 and TRBJ2-3; 7 nucleotides match TRBD2. The CDR3 has 12 residues. The V segment lost 2 bases and the J segment 15 bases; nucleotides outside the gene matches: 8. Germline CDR1 and CDR2: MNHNY and SVGAGI (reference sequence).

This chain uses TRBV9 with TRBJ1-2, with D possibly being TRBD1 (6 bases). Germline loops: CDR1 SGDLS, CDR2 YYNGEE. The CDR3 spans 16 residues. V dropped 3 bases and J dropped 4 bases, with 19 bases sitting between them. In DNA form, the CDR3 reads TGTGCCAGCAGCGCAACCCTGGACAGCGACTTCTATGGCTACACCTTC. Translated: CASSATLDSDFYGYTF.

This chain links TRBV4-1 with TRBJ2-5, with TRBD1 matching 10 bases. The CDR3 runs 16 residues. Germline loops: CDR1 MGHRA, CDR2 YSYEKL. Trimming cost V 3 bases and J 5 bases; bases outside gene matches: 9. This CDR3 is CASSQADRGQVETQYF. The CDR3 region has the DNA TGCGCCAGCAGCCAGGCTGACAGGGGGCAGGTCGAGACCCAGTACTTC.

V and J are TRBV6-6 and TRBJ2-3, with D maybe TRBD2 (6 bases). Between the trimmed V and J ends, which lost 0 bases and 2 bases, there was a span of 9 bases. The CDR3 is 15 amino acids. CDR1 MNHNY and CDR2 SVGAGI come from the germline V gene (reference sequence). This CDR3 is CASSYSSRDTDTQYF. The CDR3 region has the DNA TGTGCCAGCAGTTACTCGTCGCGGGACACAGATACGCAGTATTTT.

The chain couples TRBV28 to TRBJ1-6; 9 nucleotides line up with TRBD1. V lost 3 bases, J lost 7 bases, and 10 bases stayed unmatched. From germline, CDR1 is MDHEN and CDR2 SYDVKM. CDR3 length: 17 amino acids. CDR3 amino acids: CASSFTTRDRANSPLHF. The CDR3 region has the DNA TGTGCCAGCAGTTTCACAACCAGGGACAGGGCCAATTCACCCCTCCACTTT.

This clone showed up just a few times. V usage is TRBV18 and J usage is TRBJ2-7; 10 bases agree with TRBD1. Germline values: CDR1 KGHSH, CDR2 LQKENI. The CDR3 covers 16 residues. The ends lost 3 bases at V and 2 bases at J; junction bases unmatched: 7. CDR3 coding DNA: TGTGCCAGCTCACCTCGTGACAGGGGGCCGACCTACGAGCAGTACTTC. Translation gives CASSPRDRGPTYEQYF.

The rearrangement uses TRBV4-1 and TRBJ1-6, with 8 nucleotides matching TRBD1. The CDR3 is 16 amino acids. The germline CDR1 and CDR2 sequences are MGHRA and YSYEKL. Trimming took 0 bases from V and 7 from J; bases not matched to a gene: 5. CDR3 amino acids: CASSQDSRTGNSPLHF. DNA for the CDR3: TGCGCCAGCAGCCAAGACTCAAGGACAGGGAATTCACCCCTCCACTTT.

This sequence joins TRBV5-1 and TRBJ1-2; 9 positions match TRBD1. Germline V gene lookup returns CDR1 SGHRS and CDR2 YFSETQ. J was trimmed by 5 bases and V by 3 bases; bases with no gene match: 11. This CDR3 comprises 16 residues. The CDR3 sequence: CASSSYRDRDRYGYTF. For the CDR3, the DNA is TGCGCCAGCAGCTCCTACCGGGACAGGGATCGGTATGGCTACACCTTC.